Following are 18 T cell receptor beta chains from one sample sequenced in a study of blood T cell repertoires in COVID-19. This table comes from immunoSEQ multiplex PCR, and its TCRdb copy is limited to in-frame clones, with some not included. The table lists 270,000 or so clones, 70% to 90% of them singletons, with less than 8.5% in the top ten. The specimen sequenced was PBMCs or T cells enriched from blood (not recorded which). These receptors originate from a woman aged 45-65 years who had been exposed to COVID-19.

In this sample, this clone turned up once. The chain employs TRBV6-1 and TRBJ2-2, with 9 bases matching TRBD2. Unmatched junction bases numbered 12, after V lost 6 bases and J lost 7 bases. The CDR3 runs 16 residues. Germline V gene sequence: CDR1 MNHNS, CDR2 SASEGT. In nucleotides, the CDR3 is TGTGCCAGCAGCGAACCTGAGCGGGGGGTTGGCGGGGAGCTGTTTTTT. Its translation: CASSEPERGVGGELFF.

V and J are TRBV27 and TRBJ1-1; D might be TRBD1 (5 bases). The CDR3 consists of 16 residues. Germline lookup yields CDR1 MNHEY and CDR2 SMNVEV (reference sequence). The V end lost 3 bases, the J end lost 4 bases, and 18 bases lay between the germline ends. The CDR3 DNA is TGTGCCAGCAGTTTTTTGGCGGCGGGGGGGACCACTGAAGCTTTCTTT. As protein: CASSFLAAGGTTEAFF.

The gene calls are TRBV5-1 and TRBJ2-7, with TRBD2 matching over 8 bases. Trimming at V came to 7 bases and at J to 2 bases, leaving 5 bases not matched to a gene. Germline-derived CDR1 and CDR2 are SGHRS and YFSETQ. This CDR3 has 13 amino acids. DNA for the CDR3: TGCGCCAGCGCTCCTAGCGGGCCCTACGAGCAGTACTTC. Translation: CASAPSGPYEQYF.

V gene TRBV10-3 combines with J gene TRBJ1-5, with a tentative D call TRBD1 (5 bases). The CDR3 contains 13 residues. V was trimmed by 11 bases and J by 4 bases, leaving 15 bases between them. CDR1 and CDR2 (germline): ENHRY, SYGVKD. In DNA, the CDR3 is TGTGCCGTCCAGACAGATCTTAATCAGCCCCAGCATTTT. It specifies CAVQTDLNQPQHF.

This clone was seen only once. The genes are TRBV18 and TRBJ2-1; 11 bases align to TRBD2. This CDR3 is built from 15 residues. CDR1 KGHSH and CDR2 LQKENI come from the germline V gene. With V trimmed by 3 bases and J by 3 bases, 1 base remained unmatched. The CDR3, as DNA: TGTGCCAGCTCACCTAGCGGGGGGGGCTACAATGAGCAGTTCTTC. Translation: CASSPSGGGYNEQFF.

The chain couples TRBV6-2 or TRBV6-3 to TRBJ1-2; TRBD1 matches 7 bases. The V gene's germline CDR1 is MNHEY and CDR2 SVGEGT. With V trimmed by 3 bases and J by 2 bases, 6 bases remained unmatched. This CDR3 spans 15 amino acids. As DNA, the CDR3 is TGTGCCAGCAGTTATGAAATGGACAGGAACTATGGCTACACCTTC. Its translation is CASSYEMDRNYGYTF.

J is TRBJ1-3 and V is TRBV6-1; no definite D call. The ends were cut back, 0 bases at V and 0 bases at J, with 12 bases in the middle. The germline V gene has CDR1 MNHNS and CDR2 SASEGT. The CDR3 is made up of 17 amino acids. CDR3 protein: CASSEAGRPSSGNTIYF. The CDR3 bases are TGTGCCAGCAGTGAAGCAGGCAGGCCCTCCTCTGGAAACACCATATATTTT.

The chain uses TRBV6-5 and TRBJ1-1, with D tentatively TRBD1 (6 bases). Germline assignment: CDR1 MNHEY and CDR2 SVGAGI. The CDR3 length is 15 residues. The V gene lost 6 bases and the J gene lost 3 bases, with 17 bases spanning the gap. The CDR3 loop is CASSSNQGWDTEAFF. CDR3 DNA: TGTGCCAGCAGCTCGAATCAGGGGTGGGACACTGAAGCTTTCTTT.

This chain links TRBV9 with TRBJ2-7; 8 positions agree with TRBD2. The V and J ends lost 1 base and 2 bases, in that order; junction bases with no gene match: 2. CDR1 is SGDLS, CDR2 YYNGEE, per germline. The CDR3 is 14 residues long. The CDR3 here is CASSVLAGPYEQYF. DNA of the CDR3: TGTGCCAGCAGCGTACTAGCGGGTCCCTACGAGCAGTACTTC.

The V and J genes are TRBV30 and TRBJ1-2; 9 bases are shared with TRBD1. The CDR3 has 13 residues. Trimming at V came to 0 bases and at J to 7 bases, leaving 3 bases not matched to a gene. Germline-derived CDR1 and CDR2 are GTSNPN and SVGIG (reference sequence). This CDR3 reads CAWSVGQGSGYTF. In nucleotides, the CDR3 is TGTGCCTGGAGTGTAGGACAGGGGAGTGGCTACACCTTC. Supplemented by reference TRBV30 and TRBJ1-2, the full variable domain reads SQTIHQWPATLVQPVGSPLSLECTVEGTSNPNLYWYRQAAGRGLQLLFYSVGIGQISSEVPQNLSASRPQDRQFILSSKKLLLSDSGFYLCAWSVGQGSGYTFGSGTRLTVV.

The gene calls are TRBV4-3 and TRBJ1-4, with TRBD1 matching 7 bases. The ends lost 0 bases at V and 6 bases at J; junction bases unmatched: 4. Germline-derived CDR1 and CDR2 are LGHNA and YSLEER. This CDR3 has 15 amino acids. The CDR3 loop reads CASSQEGRGDEKLFF. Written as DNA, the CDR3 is TGCGCCAGCAGCCAAGAGGGCAGGGGGGATGAAAAACTGTTTTTT.

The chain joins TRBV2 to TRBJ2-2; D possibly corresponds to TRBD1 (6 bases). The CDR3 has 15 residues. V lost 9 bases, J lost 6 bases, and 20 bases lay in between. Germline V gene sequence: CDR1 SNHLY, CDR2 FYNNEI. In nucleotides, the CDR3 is TGTGCCAGAAAGAGAACAGGGTCCGTCGCCGGGGAGCTGTTTTTT. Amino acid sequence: CARKRTGSVAGELFF.

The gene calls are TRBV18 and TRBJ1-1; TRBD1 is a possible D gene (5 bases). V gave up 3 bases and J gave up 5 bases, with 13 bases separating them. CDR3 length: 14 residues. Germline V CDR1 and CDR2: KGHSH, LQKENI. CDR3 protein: CASSPTAKGTEAFF. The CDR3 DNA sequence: TGTGCCAGCTCACCGACAGCTAAAGGGACTGAAGCTTTCTTT.

The CDR3 here is CASSLTGQSGANVLTF. As DNA, the CDR3 is TGTGCCAGCAGCTTGACGGGACAGTCTGGGGCCAACGTCCTGACTTTC. The chain joins TRBV11-1 to TRBJ2-6; 7 positions agree with TRBD1. This CDR3 spans 16 amino acids. Germline-derived CDR1 and CDR2 are SGHAT and FQDESV (reference sequence). V gave up 3 bases and J gave up 1 base; unmatched junction bases: 3.

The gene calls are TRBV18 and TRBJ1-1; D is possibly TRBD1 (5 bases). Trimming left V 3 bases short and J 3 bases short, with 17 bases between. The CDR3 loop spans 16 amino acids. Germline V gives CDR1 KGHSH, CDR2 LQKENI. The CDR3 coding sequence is TGTGCCAGCTCACCTAATACCAGGGTGTGGGACACTGAAGCTTTCTTT. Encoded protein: CASSPNTRVWDTEAFF. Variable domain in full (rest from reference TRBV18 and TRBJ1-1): NAGVMQNPRHLVRRRGQEARLRCSPMKGHSHVYWYRQLPEEGLKFMVYLQKENIIDESGMPKERFSAEFPKEGPSILRIQQVVRGDSAAYFCASSPNTRVWDTEAFFGQGTRLTVV.

The DNA for the CDR3 is TGCGCCAGCAGCCAAGGGGGTGGACAGATGAACACTGAAGCTTTCTTT. Protein: CASSQGGGQMNTEAFF. This rearrangement joins TRBV4-3 to TRBJ1-1, with TRBD1 as a possible D gene (6 bases). Germline-derived CDR1 and CDR2 are LGHNA and YSLEER. The CDR3 has 16 residues. V lost 1 base and J lost 0, with 12 bases in between.

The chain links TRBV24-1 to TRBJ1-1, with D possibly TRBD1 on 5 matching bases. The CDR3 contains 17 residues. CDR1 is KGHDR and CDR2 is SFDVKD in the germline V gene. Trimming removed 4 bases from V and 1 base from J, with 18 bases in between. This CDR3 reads CATSEGVGGSSNTEAFF. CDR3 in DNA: TGTGCCACCAGTGAAGGGGTCGGGGGAAGCTCGAACACTGAAGCTTTCTTT.

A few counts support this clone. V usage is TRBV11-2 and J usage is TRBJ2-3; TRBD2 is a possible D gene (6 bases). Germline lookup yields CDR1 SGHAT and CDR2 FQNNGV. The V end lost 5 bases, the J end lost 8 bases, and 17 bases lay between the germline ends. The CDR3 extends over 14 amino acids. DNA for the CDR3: TGTGCCAGCAGCCCGAAAGGAGGGTTGAGTACGCAGTATTTT. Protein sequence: CASSPKGGLSTQYF.